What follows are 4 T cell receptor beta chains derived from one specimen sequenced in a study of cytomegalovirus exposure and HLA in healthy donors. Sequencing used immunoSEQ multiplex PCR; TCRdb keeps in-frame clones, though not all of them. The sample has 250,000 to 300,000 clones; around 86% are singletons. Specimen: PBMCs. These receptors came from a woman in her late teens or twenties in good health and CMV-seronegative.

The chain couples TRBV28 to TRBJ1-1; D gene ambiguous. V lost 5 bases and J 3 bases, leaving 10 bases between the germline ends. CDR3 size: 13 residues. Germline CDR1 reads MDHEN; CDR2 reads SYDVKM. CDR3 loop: CASSLPQDTEAFF. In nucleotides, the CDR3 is TGTGCCAGCAGTCTCCCCCAGGACACTGAAGCTTTCTTT.

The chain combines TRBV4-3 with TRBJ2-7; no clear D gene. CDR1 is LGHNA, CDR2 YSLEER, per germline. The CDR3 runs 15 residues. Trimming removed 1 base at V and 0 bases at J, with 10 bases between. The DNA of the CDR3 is TGCGCCAGCAGCCAAGTCCGAGCGATCTCCTACGAGCAGTACTTC. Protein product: CASSQVRAISYEQYF.

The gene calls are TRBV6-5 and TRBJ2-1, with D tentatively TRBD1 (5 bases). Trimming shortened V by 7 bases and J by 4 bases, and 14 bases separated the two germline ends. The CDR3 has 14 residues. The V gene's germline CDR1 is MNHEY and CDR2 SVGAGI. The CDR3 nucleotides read TGTGCCAGCACCTCTACTGGGGCTTACAATGAGCAGTTCTTC. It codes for CASTSTGAYNEQFF.

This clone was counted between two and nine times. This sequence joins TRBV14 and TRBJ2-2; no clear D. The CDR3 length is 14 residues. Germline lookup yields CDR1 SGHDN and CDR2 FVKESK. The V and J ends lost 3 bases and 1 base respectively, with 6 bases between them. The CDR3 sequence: CASSQFRNTGELFF. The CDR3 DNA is TGTGCCAGCAGCCAGTTTCGGAACACCGGGGAGCTGTTTTTT.